A single sample is the source of the 32 T cell receptor beta chains below, sequenced in a study of radiation and T cells in renal cell carcinoma. The sample's time point: baseline pretreatment blood. Treatment described: 15 Gy SBRT to primary tumor, nephrectomy 4 weeks later. Data came from immunoSEQ multiplex PCR; TCRdb stores just in-frame clones and leaves some out. In the table there are some 140,000 clones, around nine tenths of which are singletons. This specimen consisted of blood, obtained from a patient whose treatment included radiotherapy and nephrectomy. The receptors were gathered from a woman aged 50 to 60 with renal cell carcinoma.

This chain connects TRBV9 to TRBJ2-5; 12 positions match TRBD2. Germline trimming cut 4 bases from V and 5 bases from J; bases unmatched to any gene: 9. Germline V gene lookup returns CDR1 SGDLS and CDR2 YYNGEE. The CDR3 extends over 16 amino acids. The DNA for the CDR3 is TGTGCCAGCAGCCCCGAGGGGCTAGCGGGAGGGGAGACCCAGTACTTC. Translation: CASSPEGLAGGETQYF.

The chain is built from TRBV19 and TRBJ1-1, with 7 bases matching TRBD1. Per germline, CDR1 LNHDA and CDR2 SQIVND (reference sequence). The CDR3 loop spans 14 amino acids. V was pared by 7 bases and J by 5 bases, with 10 bases of the junction left unmatched. CDR3 bases: TGTGCCAGTACCCTAGGGAGGGGGCAGACTGAAGCTTTCTTT. Its protein product is CASTLGRGQTEAFF.

About this clone: A read error may produce the germline difference seen at one junction end. The chain combines TRBV7-7 with TRBJ2-1; D perhaps matches TRBD1 (6 bases). Germline assignment: CDR1 SSHAT and CDR2 FNYEAQ (reference sequence). This CDR3 spans 13 amino acids. The CDR3 spells CASSPDSYNEQFF. The CDR3 DNA is TGTGCTAGCAGCCCGGACAGCTACAATGAGCAGTTCTTC.

The chain links TRBV25-1 to TRBJ2-1, with TRBD1 matching 7 bases. V trimming: 5 bases; J trimming: 7 bases; junction bases outside the gene matches: 11. From germline, CDR1 is MGHDK and CDR2 SYGVNS. CDR3 length equals 15 residues. CDR3 nucleotide sequence: TGTGCCAGCAGTAGTTCGAGACAGGGATTGAATGAGCAGTTCTTC. Amino acid sequence: CASSSSRQGLNEQFF. The entire variable domain, with the rest obtained from reference TRBV25-1 and TRBJ2-1, is as follows: EADIYQTPRYLVIGTGKKITLECSQTMGHDKMYWYQQDPGMELHLIHYSYGVNSTEKGDLSSESTVSRIRTEHFPLTLESARPSHTSQYLCASSSSRQGLNEQFFGPGTRLTVL.

The count of this clone is one. The chain is built from TRBV7-2 and TRBJ1-1, with D tentatively TRBD1 (6 bases). Germline V CDR1 and CDR2: SGHTA, FQGNSA. Trimming stripped 5 bases from V and 0 bases from J, with 19 bases between. This CDR3 contains 17 residues. CDR3 sequence: CASSTHPGAPLNTEAFF. The CDR3 DNA is TGTGCCAGCAGCACACATCCAGGGGCCCCATTGAACACTGAAGCTTTCTTT.

A word on this clone: The sample has other DNA sequences that encode this CDR3 too. This rearrangement joins TRBV2 to TRBJ1-1; D is uncertain. This CDR3 region has 13 residues. Trimming took off 4 bases at V and 1 base at J, with 7 bases between the two ends. The germline V gene has CDR1 SNHLY and CDR2 FYNNEI. This chain's CDR3 is CASSGGRNTEAFF. The CDR3 coding sequence is TGTGCCAGCAGTGGAGGGCGGAACACTGAAGCTTTCTTT.

J is TRBJ2-3 and V is TRBV6-5; D gene unclear. The germline V gene encodes CDR1 MNHEY and CDR2 SVGAGI. V was trimmed by 6 bases and J by 6 bases, leaving 13 bases between them. The CDR3 runs to 13 residues. The DNA of the CDR3 is TGTGCCAGCAGAAAATCCACCTGGGATACGCAGTATTTT. Translated: CASRKSTWDTQYF.

This clone was detected once. The chain uses TRBV10-3 and TRBJ2-5; 10 nucleotides line up with TRBD2. CDR1 is ENHRY and CDR2 is SYGVKD in the germline V gene. The CDR3 consists of 16 residues. The junction had 7 bases not matched to a gene; V was cut back by 2 bases and J by 4 bases. For the CDR3, the DNA is TGTGCCATCAGTGAGGGGCCCCAGCGGGGGGGAGAGACCCAGTACTTC. Translating it yields CAISEGPQRGGETQYF.

This chain uses TRBV19 with TRBJ2-3; D remains ambiguous. This CDR3 is 15 amino acids long. Germline CDR1 reads LNHDA; CDR2 reads SQIVND (reference sequence). Deletions cut 5 bases from V and 3 bases from J, with 15 bases between. Here the CDR3 reads CASSPRRDLTDTQYF. Here the CDR3 DNA reads TGTGCCAGTAGTCCCCGTCGCGACTTGACAGATACGCAGTATTTT.

The rearrangement links TRBV15 to TRBJ2-5, with TRBD2 matching 15 bases. The CDR3 is 17 amino acids. The V and J ends lost 5 bases and 2 bases, in that order; junction bases with no gene match: 6. The V gene's germline CDR1 is LNHNV and CDR2 YYDKDF (reference sequence). CDR3 residues: CATSGGLAGGVQETQYF. The CDR3 region has the DNA TGTGCCACCAGCGGGGGACTAGCGGGGGGAGTTCAAGAGACCCAGTACTTC.

This chain connects TRBV6-5 to TRBJ1-2, with D possibly being TRBD1 (5 bases). Per the germline V gene, CDR1 is MNHEY and CDR2 is SVGAGI. Trimming took off 2 bases at V and 7 bases at J, with 14 bases between the two ends. This CDR3 is built from 14 residues. The CDR3, as DNA: TGTGCCAGCAGTTACGGCTCCAGGGTTAGTGGCTACACCTTC. This sequence encodes CASSYGSRVSGYTF.

The CDR3 reads CASRTGNGYTF. CDR3 coding DNA: TGTGCCAGCAGGACAGGGAACGGCTACACCTTC. The chain employs TRBV6-5 and TRBJ1-2, with 7 bases matching TRBD1. Germline CDR1 and CDR2: MNHEY and SVGAGI. V lost 6 bases, J lost 8 bases, and 3 bases stayed unmatched. CDR3 length: 11 amino acids.

This chain connects TRBV21-1 to TRBJ2-4; TRBD1, the table's D call, was not compared with the DNA. TRBV21-1 is a pseudogene segment. This CDR3 has 18 amino acids. CDR3 DNA sequence: TGTGCCAGCAGCTCCCCCGGGACAGGGGCTTGGGCCAAAAACATTCAGTACTTC. It translates to CASSSPGTGAWAKNIQYF.

The chain recombines TRBV6-1 with TRBJ1-1, with D perhaps matching TRBD1 (6 bases). V shed 5 bases and J shed 9 bases, with 13 bases lying between them. The CDR3 runs to 12 residues. Per the germline V gene, CDR1 is MNHNS and CDR2 is SASEGT. The CDR3 reads CASSISGTQAFF. DNA for the CDR3: TGTGCCAGCAGTATTTCCGGGACACAAGCTTTCTTT.

The table lists this clone with a few counts. This chain uses TRBV7-9 with TRBJ1-1; perhaps TRBD1 as D (6 bases). Trimming cost V 7 bases and J 11 bases, with 17 bases left between them. The CDR3 extends over 12 amino acids. Germline CDR1 SEHNR, CDR2 FQNEAQ (reference sequence). CDR3: CASTKRGVVAFF. In nucleotides, the CDR3 is TGTGCCAGCACTAAAAGGGGGGTTGTGGCTTTCTTT.

The chain joins TRBV12-5 to TRBJ2-7; a possible D gene is TRBD1 (6 bases). Trimming pared 0 bases from V and 0 bases from J, leaving 24 bases between. The CDR3 spans 20 residues. The germline CDR1 and CDR2 sequences are LGHNT and FRNRAP. DNA for the CDR3: TGTGCTAGTGGTTTGGTACTATTTTCGGACAGTCCCTCAAGCTCCTACGAGCAGTACTTC. Amino acid sequence: CASGLVLFSDSPSSSYEQYF.

The V and J genes are TRBV11-2 and TRBJ1-1; no clear D gene. CDR1 and CDR2 from the germline V gene are SGHAT and FQNNGV. Trimming took off 4 bases at V and 3 bases at J, with 12 bases between the two ends. CDR3 length equals 14 residues. The CDR3 reads CASSSLGSDTEAFF. Here the CDR3 DNA reads TGTGCCAGCAGCTCCCTAGGTTCAGACACTGAAGCTTTCTTT.

The chain couples TRBV18 to TRBJ2-5; TRBD2 agrees at 15 bases. Germline V gives CDR1 KGHSH, CDR2 LQKENI. With V trimmed by 8 bases and J by 2 bases, 3 bases remained unmatched. The CDR3 has 15 residues. DNA for the CDR3: TGTGCCAGCGGGACTAGCGGGGGGTCTCAAGAGACCCAGTACTTC. This translates into CASGTSGGSQETQYF. Variable domain in full (rest from reference TRBV18 and TRBJ2-5): NAGVMQNPRHLVRRRGQEARLRCSPMKGHSHVYWYRQLPEEGLKFMVYLQKENIIDESGMPKERFSAEFPKEGPSILRIQQVVRGDSAAYFCASGTSGGSQETQYFGPGTRLLVL.

The V gene is TRBV7-6, the J gene TRBJ2-4; the match to TRBD1 covers 7 bases. Germline trimming cut 5 bases from V and 1 base from J; bases unmatched to any gene: 8. Germline V CDR1 and CDR2: SGHVS, FNYEAQ. The CDR3 has 16 amino acids. For the CDR3, the DNA is TGTGCCAGCAGCCATGCCTACAGGGGTGCCAAAAACATTCAGTACTTC. Its translation is CASSHAYRGAKNIQYF. Variable domain in full (rest from reference TRBV7-6 and TRBJ2-4): GAGVSQSPRYKVTKRGQDVALRCDPISGHVSLYWYRQALGQGPEFLTYFNYEAQQDKSGLPNDRFSAERPEGSISTLTIQRTEQRDSAMYRCASSHAYRGAKNIQYFGAGTRLSVL.

The rearrangement joins TRBV11-2 to TRBJ2-2, with D maybe TRBD2 (7 bases). Looked up from germline, CDR1 is SGHAT and CDR2 is FQNNGV. V dropped 0 bases and J dropped 5 bases, with 16 bases sitting between them. There are 17 residues in the CDR3. CDR3 bases: TGTGCCAGCAGCTTAGAATCTGCGGGGGCAAGTACCGGGGAGCTGTTTTTT. Amino acid sequence: CASSLESAGASTGELFF.

V and J are TRBV5-1 and TRBJ1-2; 8 positions match TRBD1. V was clipped by 4 bases and J by 4 bases; unmatched bases: 6. CDR3 length: 14 residues. Germline CDR1 SGHRS, CDR2 YFSETQ. CDR3 DNA: TGCGCCAGCAGCATACAGGGGGAGAGCTATGGCTACACCTTC. Its translation: CASSIQGESYGYTF.

V usage is TRBV5-5 and J usage is TRBJ1-6; maybe TRBD1 (5 bases). Germline values: CDR1 SGHKS, CDR2 YYEKEE (reference sequence). Trimming took 10 bases from V and 9 from J, leaving 17 bases between them. This CDR3 is 13 amino acids long. The CDR3 nucleotides read TGTGCCCCCGCGGGGGGGAGCGGTTCACCCCTCCACTTT. Its translation: CAPAGGSGSPLHF.

The chain carries TRBV7-8 and TRBJ1-5; the match to TRBD1 covers 10 bases. The CDR3 extends over 16 amino acids. Germline V gives CDR1 SGHVS, CDR2 FQNEAQ. With 5 bases clipped from V and 1 base from J, the junction kept 5 bases outside the gene matches. CDR3 amino acids: CASSPRQGASNQPQHF. The CDR3 DNA sequence: TGTGCCAGCAGCCCCAGACAGGGGGCGAGCAATCAGCCCCAGCATTTT.

This clone was seen a handful of times. This rearrangement joins TRBV11-2 to TRBJ1-3; 9 bases align to TRBD1. This CDR3 contains 14 residues. Losses at the gene ends were 1 base for V and 10 bases for J; bases not matched to a gene: 5. The V gene's germline CDR1 is SGHAT and CDR2 FQNNGV. The CDR3 nucleotides are TGTGCCAGCAGCTTAGGAGGGACAGGGAAGACCATATATTTT. Translation: CASSLGGTGKTIYF. Complete variable domain (other parts from reference TRBV11-2 and TRBJ1-3): EAGVAQSPRYKIIEKRQSVAFWCNPISGHATLYWYQQILGQGPKLLIQFQNNGVVDDSQLPKDRFSAERLKGVDSTLKIQPAKLEDSAVYLCASSLGGTGKTIYFGEGSWLTVV.

The chain joins TRBV7-3 to TRBJ2-3; maybe TRBD1 (6 bases). The CDR3 totals 16 residues. Germline V gene lookup returns CDR1 SGHTA and CDR2 FQGTGA. Deletions cut 4 bases from V and 2 bases from J, with 16 bases between. The CDR3 DNA reads TGTGCCAGCAGCTCGACAGGAAGGGTCCCCACAGATACGCAGTATTTT. Translating gives CASSSTGRVPTDTQYF.

The chain is built from TRBV7-8 and TRBJ1-5; D might be TRBD1 (6 bases). Germline V lookup: CDR1 SGHVS, CDR2 FQNEAQ. This CDR3 has 15 amino acids. Trimming pared 3 bases from V and 0 bases from J, leaving 9 bases between. The CDR3 loop reads CASSLHRASNQPQHF. The CDR3, as DNA: TGTGCCAGCAGCTTGCACAGGGCTAGCAATCAGCCCCAGCATTTT.

The rearrangement uses TRBV5-1 and TRBJ2-2; D tentatively reads TRBD1 or TRBD2 (5 bases each). Germline-derived CDR1 and CDR2 are SGHRS and YFSETQ. The CDR3 extends over 16 amino acids. V lost 6 bases and J lost 1, with 16 bases in between. DNA for the CDR3: TGCGCCAGCAAGAGGGGTTCACTGATGAACACCGGGGAGCTGTTTTTT. Protein product: CASKRGSLMNTGELFF.

This clone showed up just a few times. The chain links TRBV4-3 to TRBJ2-2, with 9 bases lining up with TRBD1. This CDR3 region has 14 residues. In germline, CDR1 is LGHNA, CDR2 YSLEER. J gave up 6 bases and V 1 base, and 0 bases lay outside the gene matches. This CDR3 reads CASSQGTGAGELFF. Written as DNA, the CDR3 is TGCGCCAGCAGCCAAGGGACAGGGGCCGGGGAGCTGTTTTTT.

The rearrangement links TRBV6-6 to TRBJ2-7; 7 bases are shared with TRBD1. The germline gives CDR1 MNHNY, CDR2 SVGAGI (reference sequence). The J segment lost 1 base and the V segment lost 4 bases, leaving 4 bases of the junction unmatched. The CDR3 runs 14 residues. Here the CDR3 reads CASSSDRVSYEQYF. Written as DNA, the CDR3 is TGTGCCAGCAGTTCTGACAGGGTGTCCTACGAGCAGTACTTC.

The chain recombines TRBV18 with TRBJ2-7, with D possibly matching TRBD2 (5 bases). The length of the CDR3 is 15 residues. CDR1 KGHSH and CDR2 LQKENI come from the germline V gene. V lost 2 bases to trimming and J lost 2 bases, with 13 bases between them. This CDR3 reads CASSPGGPGTYEQYF. CDR3 DNA: TGTGCCAGCTCACCAGGTGGTCCGGGGACCTACGAGCAGTACTTC.

The chain employs TRBV6-5 and TRBJ1-2, with 7 bases aligning to TRBD1. In germline, CDR1 is MNHEY, CDR2 SVGAGI. This CDR3 comprises 15 residues. The V gene end was trimmed by 6 bases and the J gene end by 8 bases; junction bases not matched to a gene: 15. CDR3 protein: CASRAPGQPSGGYTF. In DNA, the CDR3 is TGTGCCAGCAGAGCCCCGGGACAGCCAAGTGGCGGCTACACCTTC.

The rearrangement links TRBV5-5 to TRBJ1-1; D is unresolved. Trimming cost V 9 bases and J 0 bases, with 15 bases left between them. The CDR3 length is 14 residues. Germline assignment: CDR1 SGHKS and CDR2 YYEKEE (reference sequence). CDR3 nucleotides: TGTGCCACCTCCCCCGGACTGCTGAACACTGAAGCTTTCTTT. Translating gives CATSPGLLNTEAFF.